This T cell receptor (beta chain) emerged from a study of T-cell reconstitution after alpha-beta-depleted transplantation in children. Preparing the TCRbeta library involved the use of unique molecular identifiers. TCRdb ran MiXCR on the PCR reads and lists one entry per CDR3 protein. Counted here are 200,000 to 250,000 distinct CDR3 sequences, about 23% occurring once; the ten biggest clones make up 2% to 3%. Whole-study results and caveats: Newly produced T cells mostly provided counts and TCRbeta diversity after one year, as hyperexpanded clones declined. Surviving recipient T cells and thymic progenitors underlay high day-60 TCRbeta diversity in some patients.

About this clonotype itself: No antigen is known for it.

This sequence was found in a girl aged 2-9 years with Fanconi anemia, due to receive a stem cell transplant. The sample here was PBMCs, taken before TCRalphabeta/CD19-depleted stem cell transplant.

The CDR3: CASSLRSGSSYNEQFF. The CDR3 DNA reads as TGTGCCAGCAGCTTGAGGAGCGGGAGCTCCTACAATGAGCAGTTCTTC. The J gene is TRBJ2-1, the V gene TRBV11-1, with TRBD2 matching 8 bases. V was clipped by 3 bases and J by 0 bases; unmatched bases: 4. The germline gives CDR1 SGHAT, CDR2 FQDESV (reference sequence). The CDR3 sequence is 16 residues long.